Included here is one T cell receptor beta chain sequence, with context. This specimen comes from a study of blood T cell repertoires in COVID-19. Looking at the study overall: T cells, B-cell-depleted T cells, or PBMCs provided the cDNA or gDNA that served as material.

CDR1 GTSNPN and CDR2 SVGIG come from the germline V gene (reference sequence). The CDR3 has 17 amino acids. The V segment lost 0 bases and the J segment 5 bases; nucleotides outside the gene matches: 14. Sequencing used immunoSEQ multiplex PCR; TCRdb keeps in-frame clones, though not all of them. Of fewer than 350,000 clones detected, approximately 91% appear once; the ten largest clones hold roughly 2.1%. The chain is built from TRBV30 and TRBJ1-1; 8 bases match TRBD1. The TCR was taken from a woman between 35 and 50 years old with acute COVID-19. Sequences were obtained from PBMCs or T cells enriched from blood (not recorded which). The CDR3 DNA reads TGTGCCTGGAGTGTATCTGGCAGGGGGCCCTACCTTACTGAAGCTTTCTTT. Protein product: CAWSVSGRGPYLTEAFF.